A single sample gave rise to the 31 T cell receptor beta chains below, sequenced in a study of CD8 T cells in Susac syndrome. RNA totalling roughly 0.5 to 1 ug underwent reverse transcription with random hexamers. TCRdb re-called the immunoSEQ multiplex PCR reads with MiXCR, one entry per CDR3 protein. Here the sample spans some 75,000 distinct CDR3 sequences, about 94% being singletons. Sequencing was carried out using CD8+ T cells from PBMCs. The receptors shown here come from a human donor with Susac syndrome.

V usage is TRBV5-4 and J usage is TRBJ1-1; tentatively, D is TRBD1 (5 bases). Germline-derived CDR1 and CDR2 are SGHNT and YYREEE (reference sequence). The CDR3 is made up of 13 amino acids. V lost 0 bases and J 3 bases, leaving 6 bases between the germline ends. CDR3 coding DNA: TGTGCCAGCAGCTTGGTACAGGACACTGAAGCTTTCTTT. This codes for CASSLVQDTEAFF.

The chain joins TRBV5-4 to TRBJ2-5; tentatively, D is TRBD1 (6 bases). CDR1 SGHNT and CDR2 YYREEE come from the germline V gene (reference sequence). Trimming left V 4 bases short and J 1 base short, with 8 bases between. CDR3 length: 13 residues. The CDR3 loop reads CASSQDSQETQYF. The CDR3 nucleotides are TGTGCCAGCAGCCAGGACAGCCAAGAGACCCAGTACTTC.

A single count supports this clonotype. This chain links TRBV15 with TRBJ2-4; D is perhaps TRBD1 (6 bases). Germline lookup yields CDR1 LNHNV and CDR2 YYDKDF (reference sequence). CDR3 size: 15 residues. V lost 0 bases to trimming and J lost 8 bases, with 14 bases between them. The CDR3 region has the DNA TGTGCCACCAGCAGAGATGGGGGCAGGGCTGACATTCAGTACTTC. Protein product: CATSRDGGRADIQYF.

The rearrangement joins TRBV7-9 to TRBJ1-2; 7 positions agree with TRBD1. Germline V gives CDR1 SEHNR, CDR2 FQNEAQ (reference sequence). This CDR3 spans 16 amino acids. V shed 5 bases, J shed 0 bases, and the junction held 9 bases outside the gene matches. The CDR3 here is CASSPRDRPTNYGYTF. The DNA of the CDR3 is TGTGCCAGCAGCCCTCGGGACAGACCAACTAACTATGGCTACACCTTC.

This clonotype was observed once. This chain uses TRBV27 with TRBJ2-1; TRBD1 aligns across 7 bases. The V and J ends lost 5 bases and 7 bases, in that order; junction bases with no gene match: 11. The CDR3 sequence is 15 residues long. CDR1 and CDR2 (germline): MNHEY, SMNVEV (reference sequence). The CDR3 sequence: CASSLKTGRGNEQFF. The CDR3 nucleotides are TGTGCCAGCAGTCTTAAGACAGGGCGTGGGAATGAGCAGTTCTTC.

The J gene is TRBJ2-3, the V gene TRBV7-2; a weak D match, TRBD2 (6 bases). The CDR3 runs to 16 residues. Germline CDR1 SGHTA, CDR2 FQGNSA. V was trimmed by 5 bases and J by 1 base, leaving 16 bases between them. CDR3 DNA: TGTGCCAGCAGCCCCCTCCCGGGGGTGGGCACAGATACGCAGTATTTT. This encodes CASSPLPGVGTDTQYF.

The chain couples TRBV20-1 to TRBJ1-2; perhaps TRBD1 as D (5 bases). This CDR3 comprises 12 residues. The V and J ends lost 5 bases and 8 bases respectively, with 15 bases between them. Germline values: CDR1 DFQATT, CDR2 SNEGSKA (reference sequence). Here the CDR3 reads CSAEGREAGYTF. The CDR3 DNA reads TGCAGTGCTGAGGGCAGGGAGGCGGGCTACACCTTC.

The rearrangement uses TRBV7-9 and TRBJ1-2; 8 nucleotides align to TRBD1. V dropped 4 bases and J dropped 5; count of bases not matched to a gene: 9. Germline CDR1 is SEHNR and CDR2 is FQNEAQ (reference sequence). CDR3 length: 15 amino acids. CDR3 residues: CASSSGTGKGYGYTF. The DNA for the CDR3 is TGTGCCAGCAGCTCCGGGACAGGCAAAGGGTATGGCTACACCTTC.

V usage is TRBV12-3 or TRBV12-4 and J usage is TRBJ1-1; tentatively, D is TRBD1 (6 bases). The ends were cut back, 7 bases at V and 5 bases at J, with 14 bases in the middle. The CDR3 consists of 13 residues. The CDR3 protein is CASINTGLTEAFF. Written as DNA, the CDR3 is TGTGCCAGCATTAACACAGGGCTAACTGAAGCTTTCTTT.

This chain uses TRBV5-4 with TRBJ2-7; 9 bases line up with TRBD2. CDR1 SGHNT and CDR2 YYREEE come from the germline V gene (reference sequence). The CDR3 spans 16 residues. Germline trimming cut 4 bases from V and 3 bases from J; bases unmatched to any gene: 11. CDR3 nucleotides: TGTGCCAGCAGCCACCCTTTGGCTAGCGGGAACTACGAGCAGTACTTC. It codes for CASSHPLASGNYEQYF. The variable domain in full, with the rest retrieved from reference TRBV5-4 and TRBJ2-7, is ETGVTQSPTHLIKTRGQQVTLRCSSQSGHNTVSWYQQALGQGPQFIFQYYREEENGRGNFPPRFSGLQFPNYSSELNVNALELDDSALYLCASSHPLASGNYEQYFGPGTRLTVT.

The CDR3 region is CASSPNLALAYNEQFF. The CDR3 nucleotides are TGTGCCAGTAGCCCTAATCTAGCGTTAGCCTACAATGAGCAGTTCTTC. This rearrangement joins TRBV19 to TRBJ2-1; D perhaps matches TRBD2 (6 bases). The CDR3 covers 16 residues. Trimming shortened V by 6 bases and J by 2 bases, and 17 bases separated the two germline ends. Germline CDR1 LNHDA, CDR2 SQIVND (reference sequence).

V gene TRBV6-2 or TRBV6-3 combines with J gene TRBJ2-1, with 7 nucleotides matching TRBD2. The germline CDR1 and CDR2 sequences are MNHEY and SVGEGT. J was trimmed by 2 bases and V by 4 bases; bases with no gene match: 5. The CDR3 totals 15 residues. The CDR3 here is CASSSAGVPYNEQFF. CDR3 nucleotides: TGTGCCAGCAGTTCCGCGGGAGTCCCCTACAATGAGCAGTTCTTC.

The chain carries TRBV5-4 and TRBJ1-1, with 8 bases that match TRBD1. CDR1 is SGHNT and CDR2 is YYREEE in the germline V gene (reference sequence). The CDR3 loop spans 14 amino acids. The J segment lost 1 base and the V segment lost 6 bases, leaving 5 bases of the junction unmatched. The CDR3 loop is CASMPTGANTEAFF. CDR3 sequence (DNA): TGTGCCAGCATGCCGACAGGGGCGAACACTGAAGCTTTCTTT.

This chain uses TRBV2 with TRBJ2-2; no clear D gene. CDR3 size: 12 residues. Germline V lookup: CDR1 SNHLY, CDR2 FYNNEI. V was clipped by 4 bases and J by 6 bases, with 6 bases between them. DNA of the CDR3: TGTGCCAGCAGTGTTTATGCCGGGGAGCTGTTTTTT. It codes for CASSVYAGELFF.

The CDR3 loop is CASRADSGSEKLFF. The CDR3 DNA follows: TGTGCCAGCAGAGCGGACTCCGGTAGTGAAAAACTGTTTTTT. The V call is TRBV2, the J call TRBJ1-4; no clear D gene. Germline CDR1 is SNHLY and CDR2 is FYNNEI. V lost 6 bases and J lost 7, with 15 bases in between. CDR3 length: 14 amino acids.

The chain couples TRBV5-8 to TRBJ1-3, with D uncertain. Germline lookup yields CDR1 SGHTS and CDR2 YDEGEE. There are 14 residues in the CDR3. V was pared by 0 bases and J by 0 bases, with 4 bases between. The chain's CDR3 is CASSLGPSGNTIYF. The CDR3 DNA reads TGTGCCAGCAGCTTGGGACCCTCTGGAAACACCATATATTTT.

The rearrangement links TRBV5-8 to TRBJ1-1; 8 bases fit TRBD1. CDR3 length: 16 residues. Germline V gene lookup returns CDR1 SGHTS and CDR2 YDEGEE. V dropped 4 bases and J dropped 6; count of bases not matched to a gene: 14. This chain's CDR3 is CASSTNRQGTFAEAFF. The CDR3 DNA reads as TGTGCCAGCAGCACCAACCGACAGGGGACATTCGCTGAAGCTTTCTTT.

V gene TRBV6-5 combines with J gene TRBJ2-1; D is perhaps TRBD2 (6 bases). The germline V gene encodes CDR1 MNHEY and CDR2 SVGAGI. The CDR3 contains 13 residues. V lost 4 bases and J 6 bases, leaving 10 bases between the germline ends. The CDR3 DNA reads TGTGCCAGCAGTTCCCCTAGCGCCAATGAGCAGTTCTTC. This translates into CASSSPSANEQFF.

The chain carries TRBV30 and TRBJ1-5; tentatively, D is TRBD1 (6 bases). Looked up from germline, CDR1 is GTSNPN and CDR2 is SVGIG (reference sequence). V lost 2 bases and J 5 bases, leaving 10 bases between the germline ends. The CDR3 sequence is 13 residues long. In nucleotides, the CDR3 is TGTGCCTGGAGTAACCAGGGGCATCAGCCCCAGCATTTT. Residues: CAWSNQGHQPQHF.

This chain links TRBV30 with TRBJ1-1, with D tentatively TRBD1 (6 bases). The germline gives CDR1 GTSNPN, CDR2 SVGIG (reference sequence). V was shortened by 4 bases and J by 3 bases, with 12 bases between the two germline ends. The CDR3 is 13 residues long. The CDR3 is CAWKWGQDTEAFF. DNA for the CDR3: TGTGCCTGGAAATGGGGGCAGGACACTGAAGCTTTCTTT.

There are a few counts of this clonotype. The CDR3 region has the DNA TGTGCCAGCAGCTTAGGGGGCTGGGGACAGGGGATCGATGAGCAGTTCTTC. Residues: CASSLGGWGQGIDEQFF. The chain has TRBV7-2 and TRBJ2-1, with 10 bases that match TRBD1. J lost 8 bases, V lost 1 base, and 11 bases had no gene match. The length of the CDR3 is 17 residues. The germline V gene has CDR1 SGHTA and CDR2 FQGNSA.

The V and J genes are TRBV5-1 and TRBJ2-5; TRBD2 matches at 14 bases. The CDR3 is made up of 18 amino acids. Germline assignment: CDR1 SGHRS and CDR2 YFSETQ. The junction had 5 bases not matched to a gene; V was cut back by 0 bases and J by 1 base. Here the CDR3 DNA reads TGCGCCAGCAGCTTGGAGCCCGGACTAGCGGGGGGCCAAGAGACCCAGTACTTC. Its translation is CASSLEPGLAGGQETQYF.

This CDR3 reads CASSAEGRQEQFF. Here the CDR3 DNA reads TGTGCCAGCAGTGCCGAGGGGCGGCAAGAGCAGTTCTTC. V usage is TRBV2 and J usage is TRBJ2-1; D might be TRBD1 or TRBD2, each matching 5 bases. This CDR3 region has 13 residues. CDR1 is SNHLY, CDR2 FYNNEI, per germline. V gave up 4 bases and J gave up 10 bases, with 14 bases separating them.

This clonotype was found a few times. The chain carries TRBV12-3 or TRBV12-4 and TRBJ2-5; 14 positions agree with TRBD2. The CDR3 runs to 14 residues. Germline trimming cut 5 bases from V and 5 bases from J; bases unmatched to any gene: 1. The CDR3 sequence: CASSRTSGGETQYF. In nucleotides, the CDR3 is TGTGCCAGCAGTCGGACTAGCGGGGGGGAGACCCAGTACTTC.

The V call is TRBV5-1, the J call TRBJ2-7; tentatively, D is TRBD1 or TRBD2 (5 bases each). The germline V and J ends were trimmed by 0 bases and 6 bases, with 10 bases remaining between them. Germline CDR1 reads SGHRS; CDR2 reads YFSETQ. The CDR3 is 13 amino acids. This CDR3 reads CASSLGAGTEQYF. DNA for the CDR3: TGCGCCAGCAGCTTGGGGGCAGGGACCGAGCAGTACTTC.

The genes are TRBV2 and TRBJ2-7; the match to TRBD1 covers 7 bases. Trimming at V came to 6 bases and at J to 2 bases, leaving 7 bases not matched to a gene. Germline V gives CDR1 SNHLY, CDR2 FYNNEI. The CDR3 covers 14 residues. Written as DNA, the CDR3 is TGTGCCAGCAGGGATACAGGGGTTCCCTACGAGCAGTACTTC. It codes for CASRDTGVPYEQYF.

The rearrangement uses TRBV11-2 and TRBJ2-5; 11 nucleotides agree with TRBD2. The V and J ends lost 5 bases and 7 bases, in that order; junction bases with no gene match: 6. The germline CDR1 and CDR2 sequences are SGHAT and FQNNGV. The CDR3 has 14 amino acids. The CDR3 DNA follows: TGTGCCAGCAGCACCCTAGCGGGGGGAAGGACCCAGTACTTC. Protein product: CASSTLAGGRTQYF.

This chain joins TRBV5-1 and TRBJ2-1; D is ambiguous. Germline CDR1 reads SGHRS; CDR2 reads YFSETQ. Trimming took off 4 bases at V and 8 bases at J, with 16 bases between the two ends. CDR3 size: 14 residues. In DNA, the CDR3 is TGCGCCAGCAGCGACCCACCAGTTCGCGATGAGCAGTTCTTC. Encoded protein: CASSDPPVRDEQFF.

The CDR3 sequence is CASTHRGYTTDTQYF. The CDR3 nucleotides read TGTGCCAGCACCCACCGGGGATACACCACAGATACGCAGTATTTT. The chain uses TRBV25-1 and TRBJ2-3, with D possibly TRBD2 on 5 matching bases. With 7 bases removed from V and 2 bases from J, the gap between germline ends came to 16 bases. From germline, CDR1 is MGHDK and CDR2 SYGVNS. CDR3 length: 15 residues.

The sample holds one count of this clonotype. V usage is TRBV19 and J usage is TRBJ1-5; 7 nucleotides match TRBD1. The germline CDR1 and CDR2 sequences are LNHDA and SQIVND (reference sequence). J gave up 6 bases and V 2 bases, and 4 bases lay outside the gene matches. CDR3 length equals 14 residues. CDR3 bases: TGTGCCAGTAGTATACAGGGGGTCGGTCAGCCCCAGCATTTT. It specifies CASSIQGVGQPQHF.

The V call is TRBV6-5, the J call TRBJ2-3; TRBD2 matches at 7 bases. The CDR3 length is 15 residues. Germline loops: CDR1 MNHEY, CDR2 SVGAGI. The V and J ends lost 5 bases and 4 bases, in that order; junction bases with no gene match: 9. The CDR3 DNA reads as TGTGCCAGCAGTCGACGAACGGGGGGTGCAGATACGCAGTATTTT. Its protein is CASSRRTGGADTQYF.